Below are 6 T cell receptor beta chains sequenced from a single sample in a study of PD-L1 blockade in urothelial cancer. TCRdb keeps only in-frame clones here, not all; method: immunoSEQ multiplex PCR. Here the sample spans 45,000 or so clones, more than 75% being singletons. Stated time point: pretreatment peripheral blood. This specimen was PBMCs, taken around atezolizumab (anti-PD-L1) treatment. These receptors came from a man aged 50 to 59 with urothelial cancer.

V usage is TRBV5-1 and J usage is TRBJ2-6; 7 bases map to TRBD1. The CDR3 length is 15 residues. CDR1 is SGHRS, CDR2 YFSETQ, per germline. Trimming cost V 6 bases and J 2 bases; bases outside gene matches: 5. CDR3 nucleotide sequence: TGCGCCAGCACCGGGCAGGGGGCTGGGGCCAACGTCCTGACTTTC. Translating gives CASTGQGAGANVLTF.

This sequence joins TRBV21-1 and TRBJ2-2; TRBD2 is the table's D call, not checked against the DNA. TRBV21-1 constitutes a pseudogene. This CDR3 comprises 16 residues. CDR3 sequence: CASSKVRGGNTGELFF. CDR3 coding DNA: TGTGCCAGCAGCAAAGTGAGGGGGGGGAACACCGGGGAGCTGTTTTTT.

The chain recombines TRBV28 with TRBJ2-6, with D unresolved. The CDR3 runs to 15 residues. Germline-derived CDR1 and CDR2 are MDHEN and SYDVKM. Trimming shortened V by 2 bases and J by 0 bases, and 5 bases separated the two germline ends. CDR3 nucleotides: TGTGCCAGCAGTTTACGGAGCTCTGGGGCCAACGTCCTGACTTTC. As protein: CASSLRSSGANVLTF. The full variable domain, in which reference TRBV28 and TRBJ2-6 provide the parts outside the CDR3, is DVKVTQSSRYLVKRTGEKVFLECVQDMDHENMFWYRQDPGLGLRLIYFSYDVKMKEKGDIPEGYSVSREKKERFSLILESASTNQTSMYLCASSLRSSGANVLTFGAGSRLTVL.

The sample holds one count of this clone. The V gene is TRBV6-6, the J gene TRBJ1-4; TRBD1 is a possible D gene (5 bases). The CDR3 covers 12 residues. The V end lost 6 bases, the J end lost 8 bases, and 10 bases lay between the germline ends. Germline V lookup: CDR1 MNHNY, CDR2 SVGAGI (reference sequence). CDR3 DNA sequence: TGTGCCAGCAGCCCTGGACACGAAAAACTGTTTTTT. It specifies CASSPGHEKLFF.

This clone has only a few counts. The chain combines TRBV5-1 with TRBJ1-2; D uncertain. Trimming took off 4 bases at V and 2 bases at J, with 18 bases between the two ends. This CDR3 spans 16 amino acids. Germline CDR1 and CDR2: SGHRS and YFSETQ. The CDR3 coding sequence is TGCGCCAGCAGCCCCGGGGTTAGTAGCCAGAACTATGGCTACACCTTC. Translation: CASSPGVSSQNYGYTF. The variable domain in full, with the rest retrieved from reference TRBV5-1 and TRBJ1-2, is KAGVTQTPRYLIKTRGQQVTLSCSPISGHRSVSWYQQTPGQGLQFLFEYFSETQRNKGNFPGRFSGRQFSNSRSEMNVSTLELGDSALYLCASSPGVSSQNYGYTFGSGTRLTVV.

Only a few counts were recorded for this clone. The chain joins TRBV21-1 to TRBJ1-6; the table assigns TRBD1, which was not confirmed against the DNA. TRBV21-1 counts as a pseudogene. The CDR3 extends over 15 amino acids. CDR3 sequence (DNA): TGTGCCAGCAGCAAATCAGGCAGATATAATTCACCCCTCCACTTT. It codes for CASSKSGRYNSPLHF.